This is a list of T cell receptor beta chains from one sample in a study of blood T cell repertoires in COVID-19. The protocol was immunoSEQ multiplex PCR, while the TCRdb copy is restricted to in-frame clones and leaves out a portion. The sample lists 250,000 to 350,000 clones; 87% were seen once. The sequenced sample was PBMCs or T cells enriched from blood (not recorded which). The receptor set was obtained from a woman in her twenties or thirties who had recovered from COVID-19. The CDR3 runs from the conserved cysteine through the conserved F or W. A D gene is named only where the DNA matches it firmly. Clone size is given for some rows only: seen once, a few or many times, or a class if the clone is expanded.

. TRBJ2-2 TRBV24-1 . CATSAGPTNTGELFF TGTGCCACCAGTGCAGGCCCTACGAACACCGGGGAGCTGTTTTTT
. TRBJ1-3 TRBV12-5 . CASGLVLARAFPSSGNTIYF TGTGCTAGTGGTTTGGTCTTGGCCAGGGCGTTCCCAAGCTCTGGAAACACCATATATTTT
. TRBJ2-2 TRBV5-6 TRBD1 CASSGQGGTGELFF TGTGCCAGCAGCGGACAGGGGGGCACCGGGGAGCTGTTTTTT
. TRBJ1-2 TRBV12-3/TRBV12-4 . CASSLQGNYGYTF TGTGCCAGCAGCTTACAGGGTAACTATGGCTACACCTTC
. TRBJ2-7 TRBV5-5 TRBD2 CASSFERGVYEQYF TGTGCCAGCAGCTTCGAGCGGGGGGTCTACGAGCAGTACTTC
. TRBJ1-2 TRBV14 . CASSQDRINGYTF TGTGCCAGCAGCCAAGACAGAATTAATGGCTACACCTTC
. TRBJ2-3 TRBV9 TRBD1 CASSVGAQGRTDTQYF TGTGCCAGCAGCGTAGGGGCACAGGGGCGCACAGATACGCAGTATTTT
. TRBJ1-5 TRBV6-6 TRBD1 CASSPPTGGNQPQHF TGTGCCAGCAGTCCACCGACAGGGGGCAATCAGCCCCAGCATTTT
. TRBJ1-4 TRBV19 TRBD1 CASSKNRGEKLFF TGTGCCAGTAGTAAAAACAGGGGCGAAAAACTGTTTTTT
once TRBJ1-1 TRBV11-2 . CASSLRVTEAFF TGTGCCAGCAGCTTACGGGTCACTGAAGCTTTCTTT
. TRBJ2-3 TRBV18 . CASSLNGLDTQYF TGTGCCAGCTCACTCAACGGGTTGGATACGCAGTATTTT
. TRBJ2-5 TRBV2 TRBD1 CASRPQGAGITQYF TGTGCCAGCAGGCCCCAGGGGGCAGGGATAACCCAGTACTTC
. TRBJ2-3 TRBV12-3/TRBV12-4 . CASSTFTDTQYF TGTGCCAGCAGTACATTCACAGATACGCAGTATTTT
few TRBJ2-3 TRBV7-2 TRBD1 CASSRDRGHTDTQYF TGTGCCAGCAGCCGCGACAGGGGGCACACAGATACGCAGTATTTT
. TRBJ2-7 TRBV10-3 TRBD1 CAISRQGATYEQYF TGTGCCATCAGCCGACAGGGGGCTACCTACGAGCAGTACTTC
. TRBJ2-1 TRBV6-5 . CASSRTASTNEQFF TGTGCCAGCAGTCGGACAGCCTCTACCAATGAGCAGTTCTTC
. TRBJ1-5 TRBV11-2 TRBD1 CASSLQGGPLQPQHF TGTGCCAGCAGCTTACAGGGGGGCCCCCTTCAGCCCCAGCATTTT
. TRBJ1-2 TRBV6-1 TRBD1 CASSEAGQGKNGYTF TGTGCCAGCAGTGAAGCGGGACAGGGGAAGAATGGCTACACCTTC
. TRBJ1-6 TRBV11-2 . CASSLVASSYNSPLHF TGTGCCAGCAGCTTAGTAGCGAGCTCCTATAATTCACCCCTCCACTTT
. TRBJ1-6 TRBV30 . CAWSVQRGSSPLHF TGTGCCTGGAGTGTACAGCGGGGTAGCTCACCCCTCCACTTT
. TRBJ2-1 TRBV19 TRBD2 CASSFLAGGPGEQFF TGTGCCAGTAGCTTTCTAGCGGGGGGACCAGGTGAGCAGTTCTTC
. TRBJ2-3 TRBV5-1 . CASSLFPGGTDTQYF TGCGCCAGCAGCTTGTTCCCAGGTGGTACAGATACGCAGTATTTT
. TRBJ2-7 TRBV3-1/TRBV3-2 TRBD2 CASSQGTSGGQAYF TGTGCCAGCAGCCAGGGGACTAGCGGGGGCCAAGCTTACTTC
. TRBJ1-2 TRBV6-2/TRBV6-3 . CASSPGGGVYGYTF TGTGCCAGCAGCCCGGGGGGGGGCGTCTATGGCTACACCTTC
. TRBJ1-4 TRBV11-3 . CASSSGVGGREKLFF TGTGCCAGCAGCTCTGGGGTAGGGGGTAGGGAAAAACTGTTTTTT
. TRBJ1-5 TRBV4-1 . CASSQDATSNQPQHF TGCGCCAGCAGCCAAGACGCTACCAGCAATCAGCCCCAGCATTTT
. TRBJ2-1 TRBV6-2/TRBV6-3 TRBD1 CASSYSRTGDYNEQFF TGTGCCAGCAGTTACTCAAGGACAGGGGACTACAATGAGCAGTTCTTC
. TRBJ2-3 TRBV2 . CASTRSPSTDTQYF TGTGCCAGCACCCGGAGTCCTAGCACAGATACGCAGTATTTT
once TRBJ1-2 TRBV21-1 . CASSPGVINYGYTF TGTGCCAGCAGCCCTGGAGTAATTAACTATGGCTACACCTTC
. TRBJ2-3 TRBV14 . CASSQELVSTDTQYF TGTGCCAGCAGCCAAGAACTCGTTAGCACAGATACGCAGTATTTT
. TRBJ1-2 TRBV9 . CASSVEPQASYGYTF TGTGCCAGCAGCGTAGAACCCCAGGCCAGTTATGGCTACACCTTC
. TRBJ1-1 TRBV27 TRBD1 CASRLRQGNTEAFF TGTGCCAGCAGATTAAGACAGGGGAACACTGAAGCTTTCTTT
. TRBJ1-5 TRBV9 . CASSRRTDYSNQPQHF TGTGCCAGCAGCCGCCGGACAGACTATAGCAATCAGCCCCAGCATTTT
. TRBJ1-1 TRBV18 . CASSDYGTEAFF TGTGCCAGCTCAGACTATGGGACTGAAGCTTTCTTT
. TRBJ2-3 TRBV28 . CASSSPIQRDTQYF TGTGCCAGCAGTTCGCCAATACAGAGAGATACGCAGTATTTT
. TRBJ1-2 TRBV7-8 TRBD1 CASSLLDRGRDGYTF TGTGCCAGCAGCTTATTAGACAGGGGGCGTGATGGCTACACCTTC
. TRBJ2-7 TRBV7-9 TRBD1 CASSARDRPAGEQYF TGTGCCAGCAGCGCCCGGGACAGGCCGGCGGGTGAGCAGTACTTC
. TRBJ1-1 TRBV5-1 TRBD1 CASSFLGRGATEAFF TGCGCCAGCAGCTTCCTGGGCAGGGGGGCCACTGAAGCTTTCTTT
. TRBJ2-6 TRBV4-3 . CASSQDFGGSGANVLTF TGCGCCAGCAGCCAAGATTTCGGGGGCTCTGGGGCCAACGTCCTGACTTTC
. TRBJ2-5 TRBV18 TRBD2 CASSPSGGPERGTQYF TGTGCCAGCTCACCGAGCGGGGGCCCCGAGCGGGGGACCCAGTACTTC
. TRBJ1-1 TRBV4-1 . CASSQVAAGAEAFF TGCGCCAGCAGCCAAGTAGCGGCGGGGGCTGAAGCTTTCTTT